The sequence of this T cell receptor beta chain was determined in a study of identical twins (dated by TCRdb to 2016 to 2018). A note on the overall study: To test whether fetal clonotypes persist, this study deep-sequenced TCR alpha and beta repertoires from monozygotic twins, from unrelated adults of various ages, and from cord blood. Replicate twin experiments were performed at different times using different library preparation protocols to rule out contamination. Broad study findings and their caveats: Fewer insertions were carried by abundant cord blood beta clonotypes; a weaker similar trend was observed in young adult naive repertoires, while no such trend was observed in memory repertoires. Invariant T cells such as MAIT and iNKT could partly confound zero-insertion analyses, though diverse VJ usage argued against this for most clonotypes. The excess sharing between twins in beta out-of-frame sequences was weaker because fewer shared sequences reduced the signal-to-noise ratio. Compared with coincidental sharing between unrelated individuals, out-of-frame TCR alpha sequences shared between twins showed an excess of sequences with low generation probability. Because the same donors could not be followed over many years, conclusions were based on cross-sectional statistical analysis. In monozygotic twins, recombination models systematically underestimated out-of-frame TCR alpha sharing, but the models matched the sharing seen between unrelated individuals.

This clonotype showed up just a few times. Its cognate antigen has yet to be identified. Within one base of it there is no much larger clone, and no base qualities were kept. Libraries were built with 5' RACE. The sequencer was an Illumina HiSeq 2000. Template switching introduced a universal primer binding site; the final cDNA contained a unique molecular identifier, enabling accurate counting of TCR cDNA molecules. First-strand cDNA for TCR alpha and beta chains was synthesized from specific primers in the conserved constant-segment region. To control for contamination, every cDNA library was double barcoded, receiving both a SMART-Mk sample barcode and Illumina barcodes. TruSeq adapter sequences, together with Illumina sample barcodes, were added in two successive PCR steps. The Illumina HiSeq platform was used with custom primers to sequence TCR alpha and beta cDNA libraries. Per the authors' processing: Raw reads were processed with MiGEC to extract unique molecular identifiers, and MiXCR was used to determine CDR3 positions. For each individual, recombination models were inferred using an EM algorithm with the repgenHMM and IGoR tools. Shared clonotype analysis was performed with the tcR package in R, normalizing sharing by the product of cloneset sizes. To study raw recombination free of thymic and clonal selection effects, out-of-frame nonproductive sequences were analyzed. Starting from the raw public reads, TCRdb applied fastp trimming at Q25, assembled clones with MiXCR and retained in-frame beta chains. All rows with the same CDR3 protein become a single entry with the most common DNA and genes. TCRdb, rather than the study authors, made the V and J calls. The sample contains about 520,000 distinct CDR3 sequences, roughly a fifth of them found a single time. The leading ten clones occupy 0.91% of the sample.

All donors were healthy Caucasians. Three pairs of female monozygotic twins, all aged roughly 18 to 29 years, were included in the twin cohort. CD4+ and CD8+ T cell populations were isolated with positive isolation kits from Invitrogen. V loses 1 base of germline sequence and J loses 2 bases, and the interval between the two ends is 9 bases. The CDR3 sequence holds 15 residues, the cysteine and phenylalanine included. Solely the CDR3 DNA is kept, with 45 bases framed from the first base. These data are also associated with another study on T cells expressing NK-cell markers. As noted in the second study: Fewer than ten donors provided sorted CD3+CD56+NKG2C+, CD3+CD56+NKG2C- and CD3+CD56-NKG2C+ T-cell subsets, whose TCR beta-chain repertoires were profiled. Among the eight sequenced donors, only one was HCMV-seronegative, while the other seven were HCMV-seropositive. To restrict sorting to alphabetaTCR-expressing T cells, an anti-gammadeltaTCR antibody was added in several experiments. For 5 or 6 donors, the dominant CD3+CD56+NKG2C+ clonotypes were among the top 10 CD8+ clonotypes and accounted for roughly 1.0-8% of CD8+ T cells. Those dominant clonotypes were again the most abundant among CD3+CD56-NKG2C+ cells in a handful of donors, at roughly 28.3-65%. Whether the expanded NKG2C-expressing T cell clones were specific for HCMV antigens remained unclear. The eight sequenced donors were randomly selected healthy volunteers, three men and five women. A commercial ELISA kit detecting HCMV-specific IgG in serum was used to determine HCMV serostatus. MIGEC handled demultiplexing of the reads and grouping by UMI, while MiTCR was used to assemble and quantify clonotypes. Only TCR cDNA sequences supported by at least two reads were kept to exclude erroneous sequences. The tcR package was used for downstream repertoire analysis, with clonotypes matched between fractions based on CDR3 nucleotide sequence plus V segment. VDJmatch was used to annotate antigen specificity against VDJdb, with one amino acid substitution in CDR3 permitted.

Sequencing input: CD4+ T cells sorted from blood. The chain was built from TRBV12-3 or TRBV12-4 and TRBJ1-5; the D gene is perhaps TRBD1, on 5 matching bases. This clonotype was obtained from a woman under 30 in good health. Read as DNA, the sequence is TGTGCCAGCAGTTTAGAGGGGTCGGGCAATCAGCCCCAGCATTTT. Translation gives CASSLEGSGNQPQHF.